Listed here is a single T cell receptor beta chain. V was clipped by 4 bases and J by 8 bases, with 9 bases between them. The CDR3 extends over 12 amino acids. From germline, CDR1 is MDHEN and CDR2 SYDVKM. The sample is drawn from a study of cytomegalovirus exposure and HLA in healthy donors. PCR used 60 Vbeta primers and 13 Jbeta primers. Sequenced by immunoSEQ multiplex PCR; TCRdb stores in-frame clones only, minus some. The sample shows some 130,000 clones, approximately 80% of them seen only once. Sequences were obtained from PBMCs. J is TRBJ1-5 and V is TRBV28; D unclear. The receptor was derived from a man aged 25-45 years in good health and CMV-seronegative. CDR3 coding DNA: TGTGCCAGCAGTTCAAGCTTGAAGCCCCAGCATTTT. This encodes CASSSSLKPQHF.